This T cell receptor beta chain was sequenced during a study of cytomegalovirus exposure and HLA in healthy donors. A word on this clone: Its specificity is not known. The sample holds other DNA sequences that translate to the same CDR3.

CDR1 and CDR2 from the germline V gene are SGHVS and FQNEAQ. The V gene end was trimmed by 0 bases and the J gene end by 5 bases; junction bases not matched to a gene: 7. This CDR3 is 16 amino acids long. General observations from the study: Highest at DRB1 and lowest at HLA-C, TCR association rates differed among HLA loci in a later analysis. Cytomegalovirus status was reportedly diagnosed by the classifier with high specificity and sensitivity.

Amplification used 60 Vbeta primers and 13 Jbeta primers. Only in-frame clones appear in the TCRdb table, and some are missing; sequencing was by immunoSEQ multiplex PCR. The table lists approximately 220,000 clones, around 75% of them singletons. This clonotype was obtained from a woman in her 30s in good health and CMV-seronegative. This chain uses TRBV7-8 with TRBJ2-5, with 9 positions matching TRBD2. Source material: PBMCs. CDR3 loop: CASSLASGRNGETQYF. The CDR3 DNA follows: TGTGCCAGCAGCTTAGCCAGCGGGAGGAATGGGGAGACCCAGTACTTC.